A single TCR beta chain is shown here with its context. This specimen comes from a study of blood T cell repertoires in COVID-19. The overall study: Collection of acute and convalescent COVID-19 samples took place in the United States, Italy and Spain. T cells, B-cell-depleted T cells, or PBMCs provided the cDNA or gDNA that served as material.

Trimming cost V 3 bases and J 6 bases; bases outside gene matches: 4. Germline CDR1 SGHDT, CDR2 YYEEEE. The CDR3 length is 14 residues. Original handling: Reference gene primer amplification in the assay estimated nucleated cell counts. The table came from immunoSEQ multiplex PCR; TCRdb's copy has only in-frame clones and leaves some out. The V and J calls and clone size were taken over from that table, and D and trimming were inferred from the DNA. The table lists about 140,000 clones, 60% to 85% of them singletons, with around a sixth in the top ten. Sequenced input: peripheral blood. V gene TRBV5-6 combines with J gene TRBJ1-5, with TRBD1 matching over 9 bases. This clonotype was obtained from a man aged 50 or older with acute or convalescent COVID-19. CDR3 sequence (DNA): TGTGCCAGCAGCTGGGGACAGGGCTCTCAGCCCCAGCATTTT. Its protein is CASSWGQGSQPQHF.